This paragraph covers one T cell receptor beta chain sequence. In its sample, this clonotype was seen a few times. Its antigen remains undetermined. No base-level quality is on record; no much larger clone is a single base apart. The germline V gene (reference sequence) specifies DFQATT as CDR1 and SNEGSKA as CDR2. V has 4 bases trimmed and J has 6 bases trimmed; junction bases matching no gene number 8. The CDR3 measures 15 amino acids from cysteine to phenylalanine. The DNA shown is the 45-base CDR3, in frame from base 1. This record comes from a study of T-cell reconstitution after alpha-beta-depleted transplantation in children (dated by TCRdb to 2016 to 2017). Context from the whole study: Using TCR repertoire profiling, the study quantitatively followed how T-cell immune reconstitution unfolded in children after TCRalphabeta/CD19-depleted allogeneic hematopoietic cell transplantation.

The sample's treatment or condition label, in plain terms: allogeneic hematopoietic cell transplantation with graft depleted of TCRalphabeta T cells and CD19 B cells. Transplant recipients were children who received TCRalphabeta/CD19-depleted allogeneic hematopoietic cell grafts. What the research found in general, with its limitations: The apparently early alphabetaT-cell count recovery about two months after transplant was reportedly dependent on only several hundred rapidly expanded clones derived from non-depleted graft cells. In some patients, the high TCRbeta diversity seen at day 60 was put down to recipient T cells and intrathymic progenitors that had survived conditioning. Over subsequent months, a decline in hyperexpanded clone frequencies was noted, and after one year, T-cell counts and TCRbeta diversity were mostly ascribed to newly produced T cells.

The library was prepared using PCR. For sequencing, an Illumina HiSeq 2500 was employed. To normalize quantification of the TCRbeta repertoire, the TCR libraries were built with molecular barcoding that relied on unique molecular identifiers. In TCRdb, the public reads were trimmed at Q25 with fastp and aligned with MiXCR, with productive beta chains retained. Identical CDR3 protein sequences are pooled into one entry, listed with their most common genes and DNA. In this sample the table shows fewer than 450,000 distinct CDR3 sequences, roughly 15% of which occur a single time. The ten top clones hold roughly 40% of the sample.

This TCR was recovered from a male patient between 2 and 10 years old who had a stem cell transplant for acute lymphoblastic leukemia, so the T cells may come from the graft donor. Sequenced here: PBMCs, mostly from graft donor cells, sampled 360 days after TCRalphabeta/CD19-depleted stem cell transplant. The rearrangement combines TRBV20-1 with TRBJ2-1, and 11 junctional nucleotides match TRBD2. The DNA sequence reads TGCAGTGCTATCCTAGCGGGAGGTCGGGGCAATGAGCAGTTCTTC. This translates into CSAILAGGRGNEQFF.